These T cell receptor beta chains were read from a single sample in a study of technical replicates of blood from a handful of donors. Produced via immunoSEQ multiplex PCR; TCRdb's table is partial and in-frame only. The table records tens of thousands of clones, around 92% of them present only once. Sequenced sample: T cells isolated from PBMCs. These receptors all stem from a human donor in good health. The CDR3 runs from the conserved cysteine through the conserved F or W. The D gene is left open where the match is weak. Clone size is shown for a subset of rows, as once, few, many or a class of expanded clone.

J	D	size	V	DNA	CDR3
TRBJ2-7	TRBD1	once	TRBV19	TGTGCCAGTAGTTACGGCAGGGGGTCCTACGAGCAGTACTTC	CASSYGRGSYEQYF
TRBJ1-2	.	.	TRBV7-6	TGTGCCAGCAGCTTGACGGCGGGGGGCTATGGCTACACCTTC	CASSLTAGGYGYTF
TRBJ2-3	.	.	TRBV4-1	TGCGCCAGCAGCCAAGGAATTTTAGCAGCGTATGGAGGGGCAGATACGCAGTATTTT	CASSQGILAAYGGADTQYF
TRBJ2-2	.	.	TRBV7-6	TGTGCCAGCAGCTTATACCCACCGTTAAATCGTTGGGGAGCGAACACCGGGGAGCTGTTTTTT	CASSLYPPLNRWGANTGELFF
TRBJ1-1	.	.	TRBV5-1	TGCGCCAGCAGCCATACGGGGGGGCTGTCGAACACTGAAGCTTTCTTT	CASSHTGGLSNTEAFF
TRBJ1-1	TRBD1	.	TRBV5-1	TGCGCCAGCAGCTTTGGTGACAGGGGGCCGAACACTGAAGCTTTCTTT	CASSFGDRGPNTEAFF
TRBJ1-1	.	.	TRBV29-1	TGCAGCGTTGTACCAGCTGAAGCTTTCTTT	CSVVPAEAFF
TRBJ1-5	TRBD1	.	TRBV18	TGTGCCAGCTCACGCGGGACAGGGGGCTTTTTTTACGATCAGCCCCAGCATTTT	CASSRGTGGFFYDQPQHF
TRBJ2-1	TRBD2	once	TRBV7-7	TGTGCCAGCAGCCAAAGCGGGAGCCCCTACAATGAGCAGTTCTTC	CASSQSGSPYNEQFF
TRBJ2-1	.	.	TRBV19	TGTGCCAGTAGTCGATCAGGACAGAACAATGAGCAGTTCTTC	CASSRSGQNNEQFF
TRBJ2-7	TRBD1	.	TRBV27	TGTGCCAGCAGTTTACTCCGCCGGGACAGGGATTTCTACGAGCAGTACTTC	CASSLLRRDRDFYEQYF
TRBJ2-2	TRBD1	.	TRBV27	TGTGCCAGCAGTACAAGGGACAGGGGAACCACCGGGGAGCTGTTTTTT	CASSTRDRGTTGELFF
TRBJ1-4	.	.	TRBV9	TGTGCCAGCAGCCCTAGCATCAGTTCTAATGAAAAACTGTTTTTT	CASSPSISSNEKLFF
TRBJ2-7	.	.	TRBV5-1	TGCGCCAGCAGCTTGGAAGGGAGAAGGTACGAGCAGTACTTC	CASSLEGRRYEQYF
TRBJ2-5	.	once	TRBV7-9	TGTGCCAGCAGCTTACAGGGGCGAGAGACCCAGTACTTC	CASSLQGRETQYF
TRBJ2-7	TRBD2	once	TRBV27	TGTGCCAGCAGTTTATCGGGGAGCCAACCGGGACTAGCTTCCTACGAGCAGTACTTC	CASSLSGSQPGLASYEQYF
TRBJ2-7	TRBD1	once	TRBV5-6	TGTGCCAGCAGCTTGGCACCACAGGGGGAGTACTTC	CASSLAPQGEYF
TRBJ2-7	TRBD2	.	TRBV10-3	TGTGCCATCAGTCTCAGCGGGGGGTACGAGCAGTACTTC	CAISLSGGYEQYF
TRBJ1-2	.	.	TRBV20-1	TGCAGTGTGTCAGGGATCTATGGCTACACCTTC	CSVSGIYGYTF
TRBJ1-5	.	.	TRBV5-1	TGCGCCAGCAGCTTGGGCCGGGACACCAGGAGCAATCAGCCCCAGCATTTT	CASSLGRDTRSNQPQHF
TRBJ2-3	TRBD2	.	TRBV11-2	TGTGCCAGCAGCTTCTGGGGGAGGGTGGGAGATACGCAGTATTTT	CASSFWGRVGDTQYF
TRBJ1-4	.	.	TRBV28	TGTGCCAGCAGTTTATCCGGGATGGGGAGTCGGGAAAAACTGTTTTTT	CASSLSGMGSREKLFF
TRBJ2-1	TRBD2	.	TRBV5-1	TGCGCCAGCAGCCCTAGACTAGCGGATAGGGGCAATGAGCAGTTCTTC	CASSPRLADRGNEQFF